These 26 T cell receptor beta chains share one sample of origin, sequenced in a study of blood T cell repertoires in COVID-19. The protocol was immunoSEQ multiplex PCR, while the TCRdb copy is restricted to in-frame clones and leaves out a portion. Of around 95,000 clones in the sample, just over 85% were seen once. The sample comprised peripheral blood. All receptors derive from a human donor in a cohort sampled during active COVID-19.

The V and J genes are TRBV24-1 and TRBJ2-2; 8 bases are a match to TRBD1. Trimming cost V 7 bases and J 6 bases; bases outside gene matches: 12. Germline CDR1 KGHDR, CDR2 SFDVKD. This CDR3 is built from 16 residues. In nucleotides, the CDR3 is TGTGCCACCAGGACGAATGGACAGGGCAAGGCCGGGGAGCTGTTTTTT. Its translation: CATRTNGQGKAGELFF.

The chain carries TRBV4-2 and TRBJ2-1; 7 nucleotides align to TRBD1. The CDR3 runs to 17 residues. V shed 1 base, J shed 2 bases, and the junction held 8 bases outside the gene matches. Germline-derived CDR1 and CDR2 are LGHNA and YNFKEQ. CDR3 in amino acids: CASSQGEGQRTYNEQFF. The CDR3 DNA sequence: TGTGCCAGCAGCCAAGGAGAGGGACAGAGAACCTACAATGAGCAGTTCTTC.

The chain couples TRBV15 to TRBJ1-2, with unresolved D. Trimming removed 0 bases at V and 2 bases at J, with 19 bases between. Germline-derived CDR1 and CDR2 are LNHNV and YYDKDF (reference sequence). The CDR3 runs to 18 residues. CDR3 sequence (DNA): TGTGCCACCAGCAGAGATCTAGAATCAGTGACGGAAAACTATGGCTACACCTTC. It is translated as CATSRDLESVTENYGYTF.

The rearrangement links TRBV7-2 to TRBJ1-2, with 8 bases lining up with TRBD1. CDR1 is SGHTA and CDR2 is FQGNSA in the germline V gene. V trimming: 3 bases; J trimming: 8 bases; junction bases outside the gene matches: 11. The CDR3 is made up of 15 amino acids. Written as DNA, the CDR3 is TGTGCCAGCAGCTTTTCGACAGGGGAGGGACAAGGCTACACCTTC. Protein product: CASSFSTGEGQGYTF. Full variable domain (outside the CDR3, taken from reference TRBV7-2 and TRBJ1-2): GAGVSQSPSNKVTEKGKDVELRCDPISGHTALYWYRQSLGQGLEFLIYFQGNSAPDKSGLPSDRFSAERTGGSVSTLTIQRTQQEDSAVYLCASSFSTGEGQGYTFGSGTRLTVV.

V and J are TRBV30 and TRBJ1-2; D not certain. This CDR3 has 15 residues. V was shortened by 3 bases and J by 4 bases, with 18 bases between the two germline ends. CDR1 and CDR2 from the germline V gene are GTSNPN and SVGIG (reference sequence). The CDR3 is CAWSPRAGVSYGYTF. The CDR3 bases are TGTGCCTGGAGCCCCCGCGCAGGCGTTTCCTATGGCTACACCTTC.

This clone was observed a handful of times. The chain couples TRBV2 to TRBJ1-5, with a possible D match to TRBD1 (6 bases). The CDR3 runs 15 residues. V lost 7 bases and J 1 base, leaving 14 bases between the germline ends. Germline-derived CDR1 and CDR2 are SNHLY and FYNNEI. CDR3: CASTLGGFSNQPQHF. CDR3 sequence (DNA): TGTGCCAGCACTTTAGGGGGTTTCAGCAATCAGCCCCAGCATTTT.

The chain joins TRBV5-1 to TRBJ2-7; D gene uncertain. This CDR3 is 14 amino acids long. Trimming stripped 4 bases from V and 5 bases from J, with 16 bases between. From germline, CDR1 is SGHRS and CDR2 YFSETQ. The CDR3 DNA sequence: TGCGCCAGCAGCCATACAGAGCCCCGCGACGAGCAGTACTTC. It encodes CASSHTEPRDEQYF.

The genes are TRBV27 and TRBJ1-5; 8 bases align to TRBD1. This CDR3 spans 15 amino acids. Losses at the gene ends were 3 bases for V and 5 bases for J; bases not matched to a gene: 6. The germline V gene has CDR1 MNHEY and CDR2 SMNVEV (reference sequence). The CDR3 loop is CASSFPGQGHQPQHF. CDR3 nucleotide sequence: TGTGCCAGCAGTTTTCCCGGACAGGGTCATCAGCCCCAGCATTTT.

The CDR3 DNA follows: TGTGCCAGCAGTGCAGGGGCGGAAAGTGAAAAACTGTTTTTT. It translates to CASSAGAESEKLFF. The chain carries TRBV25-1 and TRBJ1-4, with D perhaps TRBD1 (6 bases). The CDR3 is made up of 14 amino acids. V dropped 4 bases and J dropped 7 bases, with 13 bases sitting between them. Germline V CDR1 and CDR2: MGHDK, SYGVNS. Looking up the rest from reference TRBV25-1 and TRBJ1-4 gives the full variable domain: EADIYQTPRYLVIGTGKKITLECSQTMGHDKMYWYQQDPGMELHLIHYSYGVNSTEKGDLSSESTVSRIRTEHFPLTLESARPSHTSQYLCASSAGAESEKLFFGSGTQLSVL.

This rearrangement joins TRBV29-1 to TRBJ1-1; no clear D gene. Between the trimmed V and J ends, which lost 4 bases and 1 base, there was a span of 19 bases. Germline V gene data show CDR1 as SQVTM and CDR2 as ANQGSEA. CDR3 size: 16 residues. CDR3 amino acids: CSVVEDGGSANTEAFF. The CDR3 DNA sequence: TGCAGCGTTGTTGAAGACGGAGGTAGCGCGAACACTGAAGCTTTCTTT.

The chain employs TRBV28 and TRBJ2-7; TRBD2 matches 14 bases. The CDR3 is made up of 14 amino acids. CDR1 and CDR2 (germline): MDHEN, SYDVKM. V was pared by 6 bases and J by 6 bases, with 4 bases of the junction left unmatched. CDR3 DNA sequence: TGTGCCAGCAGCCGACTAGCGGGAGGGTCCGAGCAGTACTTC. Translated: CASSRLAGGSEQYF.

V gene TRBV7-9 combines with J gene TRBJ2-3, with D maybe TRBD1 (6 bases). Trimming shortened V by 3 bases and J by 1 base, and 11 bases separated the two germline ends. The CDR3 has 15 residues. Germline V gene sequence: CDR1 SEHNR, CDR2 FQNEAQ (reference sequence). CDR3 region: CASSLARGGTDTQYF. As DNA, the CDR3 is TGTGCCAGCAGCTTGGCCAGGGGTGGCACAGATACGCAGTATTTT.

The chain links TRBV5-1 to TRBJ2-2; 7 bases are a match to TRBD1. J gave up 2 bases and V 3 bases, and 4 bases lay outside the gene matches. The CDR3 is 15 residues long. The germline V gene encodes CDR1 SGHRS and CDR2 YFSETQ. In nucleotides, the CDR3 is TGCGCCAGCAGCTGGGGACAGCCCAACACCGGGGAGCTGTTTTTT. Its translation: CASSWGQPNTGELFF. The complete variable domain, with remaining parts taken from reference TRBV5-1 and TRBJ2-2, reads KAGVTQTPRYLIKTRGQQVTLSCSPISGHRSVSWYQQTPGQGLQFLFEYFSETQRNKGNFPGRFSGRQFSNSRSEMNVSTLELGDSALYLCASSWGQPNTGELFFGEGSRLTVL.

This chain joins TRBV30 and TRBJ1-1, with a tentative D call TRBD1 (6 bases). The germline gives CDR1 GTSNPN, CDR2 SVGIG (reference sequence). The CDR3 covers 16 residues. V lost 1 base and J lost 0, with 15 bases in between. The CDR3 DNA is TGTGCCTGGAGTGCTCAGACCGGACAGCTGAACACTGAAGCTTTCTTT. Its translation is CAWSAQTGQLNTEAFF.

This clone is a singleton in its sample. J is TRBJ1-1 and V is TRBV12-5; TRBD1 matches at 8 bases. The CDR3 is 20 residues long. CDR1 and CDR2 (germline): LGHNT, FRNRAP. Trimming took 6 bases from V and 1 from J; bases not matched to a gene: 22. CDR3 DNA: TGTGCTAGTGGCCAAAACACCGACGGACAGGGAATTATTCGGAACACTGAAGCTTTCTTT. It is translated as CASGQNTDGQGIIRNTEAFF.

The chain recombines TRBV11-2 with TRBJ2-5; maybe TRBD1 (6 bases). The CDR3 totals 14 residues. V lost 5 bases, J lost 5 bases, and 15 bases lay in between. Germline CDR1 is SGHAT and CDR2 is FQNNGV. The CDR3 spells CASSPQAGVETQYF. The CDR3 nucleotides are TGTGCCAGCAGCCCCCAGGCAGGGGTGGAGACCCAGTACTTC.

This sequence joins TRBV28 and TRBJ2-7; D remains ambiguous. The V and J ends lost 2 bases and 2 bases respectively, with 7 bases between them. CDR1 and CDR2 (germline): MDHEN, SYDVKM. The CDR3 is made up of 13 amino acids. For the CDR3, the DNA is TGTGCCAGCAGTTTAACATACCCCTACGAGCAGTACTTC. Its translation: CASSLTYPYEQYF. Full variable domain (remainder filled in from reference TRBV28 and TRBJ2-7): DVKVTQSSRYLVKRTGEKVFLECVQDMDHENMFWYRQDPGLGLRLIYFSYDVKMKEKGDIPEGYSVSREKKERFSLILESASTNQTSMYLCASSLTYPYEQYFGPGTRLTVT.

The gene calls are TRBV5-1 and TRBJ2-1; 8 positions agree with TRBD1. CDR3 size: 14 residues. Germline CDR1 SGHRS, CDR2 YFSETQ. V lost 0 bases, J lost 15 bases, and 11 bases stayed unmatched. The CDR3, as DNA: TGCGCCAGCAGCTTGGTGGCAGGGGGCCTAGGTGGGTTCTTC. Its translation: CASSLVAGGLGGFF.

The gene calls are TRBV6-5 and TRBJ2-5, with TRBD2 as a possible D gene (6 bases). Germline V lookup: CDR1 MNHEY, CDR2 SVGAGI. Trimming stripped 6 bases from V and 5 bases from J, with 13 bases between. The length of the CDR3 is 13 residues. As DNA, the CDR3 is TGTGCCAGCAGCCGGGTGGAGGGCGAGACCCAGTACTTC. It codes for CASSRVEGETQYF.

This clone rates as medium-sized. The chain carries TRBV18 and TRBJ2-7; TRBD2 is a possible D gene (6 bases). This CDR3 has 15 amino acids. V was trimmed by 2 bases and J by 0 bases, leaving 11 bases between them. CDR1 is KGHSH and CDR2 is LQKENI in the germline V gene. CDR3 sequence: CASSPAGYSSYEQYF. CDR3 DNA sequence: TGTGCCAGCTCACCAGCGGGGTACAGCTCCTACGAGCAGTACTTC.

This sequence joins TRBV5-4 and TRBJ1-1, with a weak D call TRBD1 (5 bases). The germline V gene has CDR1 SGHNT and CDR2 YYREEE (reference sequence). CDR3 length: 13 amino acids. V was shortened by 1 base and J by 1 base, with 5 bases between the two germline ends. Here the CDR3 reads CASSLQGNTEAFF. Written as DNA, the CDR3 is TGTGCCAGCAGCTTGCAGGGGAACACTGAAGCTTTCTTT.

V and J are TRBV20-1 and TRBJ2-5, with D perhaps TRBD1 (6 bases). Looked up from germline, CDR1 is DFQATT and CDR2 is SNEGSKA (reference sequence). The V gene lost 3 bases and the J gene lost 4 bases, with 18 bases spanning the gap. The CDR3 consists of 15 residues. The chain's CDR3 is CSASRLRGNLETQYF. The CDR3 coding sequence is TGCAGTGCTAGTCGCCTGAGGGGGAATTTAGAGACCCAGTACTTC.

The chain combines TRBV6-5 with TRBJ1-2, with D possibly being TRBD1 (5 bases). Per the germline V gene, CDR1 is MNHEY and CDR2 is SVGAGI. This CDR3 region has 15 residues. V lost 2 bases, J lost 2 bases, and 12 bases lay in between. CDR3 sequence reads: CASSYGGGSNYGYTF. The CDR3, as DNA: TGTGCCAGCAGTTACGGCGGGGGATCCAACTATGGCTACACCTTC.

This chain joins TRBV25-1 and TRBJ2-1; tentatively, D is TRBD2 (5 bases). The V gene lost 4 bases and the J gene lost 8 bases, with 15 bases spanning the gap. CDR3 length: 14 amino acids. The germline CDR1 and CDR2 sequences are MGHDK and SYGVNS. In nucleotides, the CDR3 is TGTGCCAGCAGTGCGGGATCAAGGGTCGATGAGCAGTTCTTC. This encodes CASSAGSRVDEQFF.

This clone was seen only once. This sequence joins TRBV30 and TRBJ2-5, with TRBD2 matching 12 bases. The trim removed 5 bases at V and 5 bases at J, leaving 0 bases unmatched. Germline assignment: CDR1 GTSNPN and CDR2 SVGIG (reference sequence). The CDR3 totals 12 residues. This CDR3 is CAWGTSGETQYF. The CDR3 DNA follows: TGTGCCTGGGGGACTAGCGGGGAGACCCAGTACTTC.

The V gene is TRBV12-3 or TRBV12-4, the J gene TRBJ1-2; 7 nucleotides match TRBD1. Trimming removed 6 bases from V and 4 bases from J; junction bases left unmatched: 5. The CDR3 spans 13 residues. The CDR3 loop reads CASSPRGPYGYTF. The CDR3 nucleotides are TGTGCCAGCAGCCCAAGGGGGCCCTATGGCTACACCTTC.